This TCR beta chain was identified during a study of cytomegalovirus exposure and HLA in healthy donors. CDR1 is SNHLY and CDR2 is FYNNEI in the germline V gene. V lost 5 bases and J lost 4; bases outside the gene matches: 17. The CDR3 contains 18 residues. With regard to this clone: What it binds is unknown.

Findings and caveats of the study: Equally common other TCR beta chains were less clonally expanded than HLA-associated ones, a later analysis found. Some V segments (TRBV6-2 and TRBV6-3 among them) were excluded as indistinguishable. Later analysis suggested most CMV-associated TCR beta chains were HLA-restricted.

PCR amplification relied on 60 Vbeta primers (plus 13 Jbeta primers). Profiled with immunoSEQ multiplex PCR; TCRdb holds only in-frame clones, not every one. The sample has 160,000 or so clones, around 77% seen once. Specimen: PBMCs. The receptor was isolated from a man aged 60-69 years in good health and CMV-seronegative. V gene TRBV2 combines with J gene TRBJ2-1; 7 bases agree with TRBD2. CDR3 coding DNA: TGTGCCAGCAGTCAGCGGGGCCCGGGGTCCCATTTTTACAATGAGCAGTTCTTC. Residues: CASSQRGPGSHFYNEQFF.